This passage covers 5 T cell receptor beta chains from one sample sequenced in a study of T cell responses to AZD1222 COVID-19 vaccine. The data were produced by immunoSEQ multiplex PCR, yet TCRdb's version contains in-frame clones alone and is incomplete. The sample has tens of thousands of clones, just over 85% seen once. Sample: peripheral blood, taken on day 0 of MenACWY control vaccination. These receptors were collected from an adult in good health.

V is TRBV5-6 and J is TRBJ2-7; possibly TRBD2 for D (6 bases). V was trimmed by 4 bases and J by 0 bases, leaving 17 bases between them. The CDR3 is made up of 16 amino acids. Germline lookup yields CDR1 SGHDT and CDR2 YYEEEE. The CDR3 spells CASSGGRGGSSYEQYF. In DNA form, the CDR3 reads TGTGCCAGCAGCGGAGGACGGGGAGGTAGCTCCTACGAGCAGTACTTC.

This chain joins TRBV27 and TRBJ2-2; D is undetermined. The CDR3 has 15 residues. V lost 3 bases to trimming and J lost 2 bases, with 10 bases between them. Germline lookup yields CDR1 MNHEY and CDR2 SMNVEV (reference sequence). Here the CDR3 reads CASSFRAPNTGELFF. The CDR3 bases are TGTGCCAGCAGTTTTAGGGCCCCTAACACCGGGGAGCTGTTTTTT.

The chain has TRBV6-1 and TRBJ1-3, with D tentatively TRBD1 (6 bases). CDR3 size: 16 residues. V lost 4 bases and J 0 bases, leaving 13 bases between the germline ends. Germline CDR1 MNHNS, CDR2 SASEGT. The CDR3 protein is CASSGGQGSSGNTIYF. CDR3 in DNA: TGTGCCAGCAGTGGGGGCCAGGGGAGCTCTGGAAACACCATATATTTT.

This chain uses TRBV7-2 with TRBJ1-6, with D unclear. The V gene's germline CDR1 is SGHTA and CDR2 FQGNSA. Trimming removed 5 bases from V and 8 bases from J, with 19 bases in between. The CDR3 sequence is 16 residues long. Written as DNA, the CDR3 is TGTGCCAGCAGCCCTCCCGGGGAAAGGTTGGATTCACCCCTCCACTTT. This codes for CASSPPGERLDSPLHF.

Here the CDR3 DNA reads TGTGCCAGCAGGGTCGACGTGGTGGGTCAGCCCCAGCATTTT. Encoded protein: CASRVDVVGQPQHF. This chain uses TRBV28 with TRBJ1-5; unclear D gene. The CDR3 runs 14 residues. The V and J ends lost 6 bases and 6 bases respectively, with 15 bases between them. From germline, CDR1 is MDHEN and CDR2 SYDVKM. The full variable domain, with the rest looked up from reference TRBV28 and TRBJ1-5, is DVKVTQSSRYLVKRTGEKVFLECVQDMDHENMFWYRQDPGLGLRLIYFSYDVKMKEKGDIPEGYSVSREKKERFSLILESASTNQTSMYLCASRVDVVGQPQHFGDGTRLSIL.